This T cell receptor beta chain was captured in a study of CD8+ T cells in alopecia areata. Treatment in this sample: oral pan-JAK inhibitor, 5-10 mg twice daily. Punch biopsies of lesional scalp, plus peripheral blood, were taken from alopecia areata patients. Study-level points and caveats: Scalp lesions, especially in alopecia totalis/universalis, had higher clonality than normal scalp.

With respect to this clone: Its target is unknown.

Following extraction, RNA underwent reverse transcription to cDNA, which served as the sequencing template. Sequencing used immunoSEQ multiplex PCR; TCRdb keeps in-frame clones, though not all of them. The sample lists some 200,000 clones, about 50% seen once, with roughly 1.4% in the top ten. V lost 2 bases to trimming and J lost 0 bases, with 7 bases between them. This CDR3 is 14 amino acids long. Germline V gene data show CDR1 as MNHNY and CDR2 as SVGAGI (reference sequence). This TCR was sampled from a human donor with alopecia areata. The gene calls are TRBV6-6 and TRBJ2-5; no firm D call. Sequences were derived from CD4+ T cells sorted from blood, sampled at week 4, from a patient treated with tofacitinib. CDR3 in DNA: TGTGCCAGCAGTTACCTTGACAACCAAGAGACCCAGTACTTC. Encoded protein: CASSYLDNQETQYF.